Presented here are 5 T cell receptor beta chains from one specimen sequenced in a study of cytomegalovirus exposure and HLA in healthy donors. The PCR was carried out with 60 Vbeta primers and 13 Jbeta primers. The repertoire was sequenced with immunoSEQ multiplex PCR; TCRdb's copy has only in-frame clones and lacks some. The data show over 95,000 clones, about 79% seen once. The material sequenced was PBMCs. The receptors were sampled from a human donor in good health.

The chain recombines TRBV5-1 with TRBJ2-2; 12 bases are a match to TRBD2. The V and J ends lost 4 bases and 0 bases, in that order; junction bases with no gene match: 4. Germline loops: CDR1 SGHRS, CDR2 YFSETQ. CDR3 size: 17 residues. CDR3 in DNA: TGCGCCAGCAGCACGACTAGCGGGAGAACGAACACCGGGGAGCTGTTTTTT. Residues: CASSTTSGRTNTGELFF. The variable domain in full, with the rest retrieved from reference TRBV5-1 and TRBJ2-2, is KAGVTQTPRYLIKTRGQQVTLSCSPISGHRSVSWYQQTPGQGLQFLFEYFSETQRNKGNFPGRFSGRQFSNSRSEMNVSTLELGDSALYLCASSTTSGRTNTGELFFGEGSRLTVL.

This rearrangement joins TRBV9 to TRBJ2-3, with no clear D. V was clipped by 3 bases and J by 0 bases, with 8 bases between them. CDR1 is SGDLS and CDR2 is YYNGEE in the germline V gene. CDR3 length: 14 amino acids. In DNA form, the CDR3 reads TGTGCCAGCAGCGCCTTATCTAGCACAGATACGCAGTATTTT. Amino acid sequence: CASSALSSTDTQYF.

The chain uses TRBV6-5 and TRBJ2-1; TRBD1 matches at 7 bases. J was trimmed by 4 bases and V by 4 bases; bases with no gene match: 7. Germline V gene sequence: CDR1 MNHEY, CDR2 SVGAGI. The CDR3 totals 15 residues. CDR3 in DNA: TGTGCCAGCAGTTTTCGACAGGGCTTTTACAATGAGCAGTTCTTC. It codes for CASSFRQGFYNEQFF.

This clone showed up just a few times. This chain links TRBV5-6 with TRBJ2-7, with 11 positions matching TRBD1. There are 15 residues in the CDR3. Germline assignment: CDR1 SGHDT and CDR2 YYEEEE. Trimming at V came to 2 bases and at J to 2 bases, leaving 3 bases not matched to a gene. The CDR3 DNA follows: TGTGCCAGCAGCTTTCGGGGACAGGGGGCCTACGAGCAGTACTTC. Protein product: CASSFRGQGAYEQYF.

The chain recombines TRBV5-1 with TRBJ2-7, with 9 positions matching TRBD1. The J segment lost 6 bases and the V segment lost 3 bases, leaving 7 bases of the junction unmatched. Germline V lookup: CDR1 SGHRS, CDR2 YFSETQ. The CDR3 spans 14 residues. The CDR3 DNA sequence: TGCGCCAGCAGCTCCCGAGGGACAGGGCGCGAGCAGTACTTC. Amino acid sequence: CASSSRGTGREQYF. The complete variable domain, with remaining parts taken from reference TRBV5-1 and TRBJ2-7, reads KAGVTQTPRYLIKTRGQQVTLSCSPISGHRSVSWYQQTPGQGLQFLFEYFSETQRNKGNFPGRFSGRQFSNSRSEMNVSTLELGDSALYLCASSSRGTGREQYFGPGTRLTVT.